This T cell receptor (beta chain) appears in the sequencing data of a study of blood T cells in healthy people across ages. Whenever a sample was processed, at least 6.5 million PBMCs were isolated. This CDR3 region has 13 residues. CDR1 and CDR2 from the germline V gene are SEHNR and FQNEAQ (reference sequence). The ends were cut back, 1 base at V and 1 base at J, with 4 bases in the middle. This clonotype was observed a handful of times. For the second PCR, which ran for 7 to 11 cycles, a sample-barcoded 5' primer and a J-beta primer mix were used. Each CDR3 protein gets one entry after TCRdb re-called the 5' RACE reads with MiXCR. The sample yields approximately 1,000,000 distinct CDR3 sequences, 30% to 40% seen once.

The rearrangement joins TRBV7-9 to TRBJ1-2, with no clear D. This sequence was found in a young man in good health. The source material was blood. This CDR3 reads CASSLVVNYGYTF. In nucleotides, the CDR3 is TGTGCCAGCAGCTTAGTGGTTAACTATGGCTACACCTTC. Full variable domain (outside the CDR3, taken from reference TRBV7-9 and TRBJ1-2): DTGVSQNPRHKITKRGQNVTFRCDPISEHNRLYWYRQTLGQGPEFLTYFQNEAQLEKSRLLSDRFSAERPKGSFSTLEIQRTEQGDSAMYLCASSLVVNYGYTFGSGTRLTVV.